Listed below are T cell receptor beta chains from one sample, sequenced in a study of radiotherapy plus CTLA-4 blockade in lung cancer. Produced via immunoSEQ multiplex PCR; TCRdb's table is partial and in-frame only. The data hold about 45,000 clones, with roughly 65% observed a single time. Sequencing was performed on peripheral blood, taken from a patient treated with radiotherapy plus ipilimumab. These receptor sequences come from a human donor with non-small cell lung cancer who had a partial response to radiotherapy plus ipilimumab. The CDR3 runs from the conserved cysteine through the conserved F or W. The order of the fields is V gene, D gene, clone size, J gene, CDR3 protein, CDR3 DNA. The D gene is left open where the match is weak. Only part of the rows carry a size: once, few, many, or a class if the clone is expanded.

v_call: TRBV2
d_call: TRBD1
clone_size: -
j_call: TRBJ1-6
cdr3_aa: CASSERWGTVNSPLHF
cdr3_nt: TGTGCCAGCAGTGAAAGGTGGGGGACAGTTAATTCACCCCTCCACTTT

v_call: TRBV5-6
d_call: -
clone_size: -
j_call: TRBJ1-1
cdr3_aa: CASSPGTSNTEAFF
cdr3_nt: TGTGCCAGCAGCCCCGGGACAAGCAACACTGAAGCTTTCTTT

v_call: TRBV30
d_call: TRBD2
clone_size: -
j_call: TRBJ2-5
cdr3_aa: CAWSVPSGAETQYF
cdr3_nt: TGTGCCTGGAGTGTACCTAGCGGGGCGGAGACCCAGTACTTC

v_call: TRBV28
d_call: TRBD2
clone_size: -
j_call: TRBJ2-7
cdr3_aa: CASSRGSGILYEQYF
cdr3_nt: TGTGCCAGCTCCCGTGGTAGCGGGATTCTTTACGAGCAGTACTTC

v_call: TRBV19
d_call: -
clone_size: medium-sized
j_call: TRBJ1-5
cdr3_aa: CASSASRTANQPQHF
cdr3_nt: TGTGCCAGTAGCGCCAGTAGGACAGCTAATCAGCCCCAGCATTTT

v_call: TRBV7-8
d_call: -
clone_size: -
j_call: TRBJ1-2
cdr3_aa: CASNLGGRGYGYTF
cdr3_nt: TGTGCCAGCAACCTAGGGGGACGGGGCTATGGCTACACCTTC

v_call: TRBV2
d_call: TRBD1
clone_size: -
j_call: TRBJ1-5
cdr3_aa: CASSENRGGVAQHF
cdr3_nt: TGTGCCAGCAGTGAAAACAGGGGTGGTGTGGCCCAGCATTTT

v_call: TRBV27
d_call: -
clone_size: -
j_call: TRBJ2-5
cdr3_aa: CASSLPDSETQYF
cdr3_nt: TGTGCCAGCAGTCTTCCCGACTCTGAGACCCAGTACTTC

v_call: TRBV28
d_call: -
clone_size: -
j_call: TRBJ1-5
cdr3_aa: CAIDPGGVRNQPQHF
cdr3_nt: TGTGCCATCGACCCCGGGGGGGTTCGCAATCAGCCCCAGCATTTT

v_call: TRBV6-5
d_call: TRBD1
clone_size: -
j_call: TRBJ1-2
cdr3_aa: CASSYGTGPLGDGYTF
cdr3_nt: TGTGCCAGCAGTTATGGGACAGGGCCCCTAGGAGATGGCTACACCTTC

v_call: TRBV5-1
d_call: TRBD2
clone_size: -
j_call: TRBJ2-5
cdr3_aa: CASSLGASGEETQYF
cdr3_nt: TGCGCCAGCAGCTTGGGGGCTAGCGGTGAAGAGACCCAGTACTTC

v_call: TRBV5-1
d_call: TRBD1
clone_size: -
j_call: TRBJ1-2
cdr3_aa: CASSLRTGNYGYTF
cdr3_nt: TGCGCCAGCAGCCTCAGGACAGGGAACTATGGCTACACCTTC

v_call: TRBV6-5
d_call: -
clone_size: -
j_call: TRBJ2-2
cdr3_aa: CASTRGAGELFF
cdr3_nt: TGTGCCAGCACCAGGGGGGCCGGGGAGCTGTTTTTT

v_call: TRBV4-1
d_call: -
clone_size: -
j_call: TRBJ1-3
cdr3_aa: CPSSQDRGTGNTIYF
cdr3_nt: TGCCCCAGCAGCCAAGATCGAGGGACTGGAAACACCATATATTTT

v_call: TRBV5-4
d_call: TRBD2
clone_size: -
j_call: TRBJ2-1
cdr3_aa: CASSPGLAGASYNEQFF
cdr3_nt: TGTGCCAGCAGCCCCGGACTAGCGGGAGCGTCCTACAATGAGCAGTTCTTC

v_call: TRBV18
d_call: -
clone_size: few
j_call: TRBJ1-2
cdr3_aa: CASSGTENYGYTF
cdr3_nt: TGTGCCAGCTCAGGGACTGAGAACTATGGCTACACCTTC

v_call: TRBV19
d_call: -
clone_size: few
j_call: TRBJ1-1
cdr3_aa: CASMTANTEAFF
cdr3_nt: TGTGCTAGCATGACCGCGAACACTGAAGCTTTCTTT

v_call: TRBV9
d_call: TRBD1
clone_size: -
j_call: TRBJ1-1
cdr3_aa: CASSVSGTGHGNTEASF
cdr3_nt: TGTGCCAGCAGCGTAAGCGGGACAGGCCACGGGAACACTGAAGCTTCCTTT

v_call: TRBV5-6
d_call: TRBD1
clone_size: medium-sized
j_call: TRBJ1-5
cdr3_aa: CASSLGTVSQPQHF
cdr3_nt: TGTGCCAGCAGCCTCGGGACAGTATCCCAGCCCCAGCATTTT

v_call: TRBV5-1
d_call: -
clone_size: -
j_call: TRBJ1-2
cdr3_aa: CASRSLEGTNYGYTF
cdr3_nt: TGCGCCAGCCGGTCACTTGAGGGGACAAACTATGGCTACACCTTC

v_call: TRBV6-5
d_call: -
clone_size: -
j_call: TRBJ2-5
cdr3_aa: CASSYSLAHGETQYF
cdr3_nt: TGTGCCAGCAGTTACTCATTGGCCCACGGGGAGACCCAGTACTTC

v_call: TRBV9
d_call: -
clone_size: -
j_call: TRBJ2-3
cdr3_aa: CASSAPGRMGTDTQYF
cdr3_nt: TGTGCCAGCAGCGCGCCGGGGAGAATGGGCACAGATACGCAGTATTTT

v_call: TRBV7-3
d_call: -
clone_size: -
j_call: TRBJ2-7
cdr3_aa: CASSLGPLGYEQYF
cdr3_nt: TGTGCCAGCAGCTTGGGGCCCTTGGGCTACGAGCAGTACTTC

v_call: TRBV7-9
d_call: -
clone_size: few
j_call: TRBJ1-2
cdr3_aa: CASSLAGALDGYTF
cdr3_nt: TGTGCCAGCAGCTTAGCAGGGGCTCTTGATGGCTACACCTTC

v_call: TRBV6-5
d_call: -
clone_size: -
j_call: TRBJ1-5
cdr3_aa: CASREASQPQHF
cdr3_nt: TGTGCCAGCAGGGAGGCCTCACAGCCCCAGCATTTT

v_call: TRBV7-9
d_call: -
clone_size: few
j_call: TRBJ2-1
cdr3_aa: CASSLEVGGAKNNEQFF
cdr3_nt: TGTGCCAGCAGCTTAGAGGTGGGGGGGGCCAAGAACAATGAGCAGTTCTTC

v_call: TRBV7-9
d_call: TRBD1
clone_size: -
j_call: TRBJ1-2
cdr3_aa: CASSTTTGANYGYTF
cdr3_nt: TGTGCCAGCAGTACTACGACAGGGGCTAACTATGGCTACACCTTC

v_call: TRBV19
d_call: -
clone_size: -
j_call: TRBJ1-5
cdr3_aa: CASSIAPEPQHF
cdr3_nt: TGTGCCAGTAGTATTGCCCCGGAGCCCCAGCATTTT

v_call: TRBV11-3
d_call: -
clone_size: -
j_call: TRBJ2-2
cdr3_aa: CASSLNSVNTGELFF
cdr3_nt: TGTGCCAGCAGCTTAAATTCGGTGAACACCGGGGAGCTGTTTTTT

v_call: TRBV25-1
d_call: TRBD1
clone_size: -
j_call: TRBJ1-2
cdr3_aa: CASSDPGTGGSGGYTF
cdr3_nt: TGTGCCAGCAGTGATCCGGGGACAGGGGGGAGCGGTGGCTACACCTTC

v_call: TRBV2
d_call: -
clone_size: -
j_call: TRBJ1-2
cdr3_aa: CASRGGYTF
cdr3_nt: TGTGCCAGCAGGGGCGGCTACACCTTC

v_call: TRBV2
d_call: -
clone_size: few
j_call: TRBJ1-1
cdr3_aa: CASREGGAYTEAFF
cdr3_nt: TGTGCCAGTAGGGAAGGAGGAGCTTACACTGAAGCTTTCTTT

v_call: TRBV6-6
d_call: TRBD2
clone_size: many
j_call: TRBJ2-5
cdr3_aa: CASRASGGPETQYF
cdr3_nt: TGTGCCAGCAGAGCTAGCGGGGGACCCGAGACCCAGTACTTC

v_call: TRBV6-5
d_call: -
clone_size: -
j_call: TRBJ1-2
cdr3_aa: CASSYSMTGGYGYTF
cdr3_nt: TGTGCCAGCAGTTACTCGATGACAGGAGGCTATGGCTACACCTTC

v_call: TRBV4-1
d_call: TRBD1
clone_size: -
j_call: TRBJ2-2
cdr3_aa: CASSRGQGYTGELFF
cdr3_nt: TGCGCCAGCAGCCGGGGACAGGGCTACACCGGGGAGCTGTTTTTT

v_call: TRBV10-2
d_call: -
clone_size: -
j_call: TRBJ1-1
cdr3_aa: CASSGGSGTEAFF
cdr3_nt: TGCGCCAGCAGTGGTGGTTCCGGCACTGAAGCTTTCTTT

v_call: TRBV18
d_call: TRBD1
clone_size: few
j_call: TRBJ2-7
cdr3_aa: CASSGTGASYEQYF
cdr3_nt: TGTGCCAGCTCAGGTACAGGGGCTTCCTACGAGCAGTACTTC

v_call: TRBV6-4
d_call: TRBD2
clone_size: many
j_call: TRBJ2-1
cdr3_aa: CASSESGGAYNEQFF
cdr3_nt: TGTGCCAGCAGTGAGAGTGGGGGGGCCTACAATGAGCAGTTCTTC

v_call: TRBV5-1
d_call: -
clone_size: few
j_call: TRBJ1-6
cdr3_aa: CASSLGQDSPLHF
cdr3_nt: TGCGCCAGCAGCTTGGGACAGGACTCACCCCTCCACTTT

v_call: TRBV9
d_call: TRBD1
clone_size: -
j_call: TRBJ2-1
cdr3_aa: CASSPLRGGQFF
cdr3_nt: TGTGCCAGCAGCCCCCTTAGAGGGGGCCAGTTCTTC

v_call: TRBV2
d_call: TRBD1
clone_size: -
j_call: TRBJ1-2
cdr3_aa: CASNFGTDFSYGYTF
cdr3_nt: TGTGCCAGCAACTTCGGGACAGATTTCTCCTATGGCTACACCTTC

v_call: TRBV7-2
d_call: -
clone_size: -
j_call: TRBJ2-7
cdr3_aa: CASSLTGYEQYF
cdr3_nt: TGTGCCAGCAGCTTAACGGGCTACGAGCAGTACTTC

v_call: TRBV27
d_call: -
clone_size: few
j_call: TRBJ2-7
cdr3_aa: CASSYGPSEQYF
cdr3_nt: TGTGCCAGCAGTTACGGCCCTAGCGAGCAGTACTTC

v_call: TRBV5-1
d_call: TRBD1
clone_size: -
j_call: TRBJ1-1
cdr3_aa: CASARAGQITEAFF
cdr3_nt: TGCGCCAGTGCTAGGGCGGGACAGATCACTGAAGCTTTCTTT

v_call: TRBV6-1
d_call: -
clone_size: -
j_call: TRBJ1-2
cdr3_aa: CASRSLEAGYGYTF
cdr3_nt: TGTGCCAGCAGATCCCTCGAGGCTGGCTATGGCTACACCTTC

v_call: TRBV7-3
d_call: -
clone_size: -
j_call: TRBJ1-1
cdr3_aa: CASSLTFSNEANAEAFF
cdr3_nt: TGTGCCAGCAGCTTAACCTTCTCGAATGAGGCTAACGCTGAAGCTTTCTTT

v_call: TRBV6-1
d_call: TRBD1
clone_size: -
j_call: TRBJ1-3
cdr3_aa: CASSAITGAGNTIYF
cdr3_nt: TGTGCCAGCAGTGCAATAACAGGGGCTGGAAACACCATATATTTT

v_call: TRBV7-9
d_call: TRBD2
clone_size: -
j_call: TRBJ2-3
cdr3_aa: CASNAGRGGTDTQYF
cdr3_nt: TGTGCCAGCAACGCCGGGCGGGGGGGCACAGATACGCAGTATTTT

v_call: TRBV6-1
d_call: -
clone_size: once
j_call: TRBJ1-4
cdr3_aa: CASWLGEKLFF
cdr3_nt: TGTGCCAGCTGGCTTGGCGAAAAACTGTTTTTT

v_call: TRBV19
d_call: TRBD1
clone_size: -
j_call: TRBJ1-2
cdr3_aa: CASSREGASGYTF
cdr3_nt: TGTGCCAGTAGTCGGGAGGGGGCGAGTGGCTACACCTTC

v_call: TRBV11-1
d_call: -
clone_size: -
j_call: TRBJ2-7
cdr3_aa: CASSRGASYEQYF
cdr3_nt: TGTGCCAGCAGCCGAGGAGCCTCCTACGAGCAGTACTTC

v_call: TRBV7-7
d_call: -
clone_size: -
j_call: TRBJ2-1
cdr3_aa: CASSPLGEAALDNEQFF
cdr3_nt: TGTGCTAGCAGCCCCCTCGGTGAAGCGGCTTTGGACAATGAGCAGTTCTTC

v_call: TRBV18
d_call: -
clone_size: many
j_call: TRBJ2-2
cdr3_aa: CASSPRGLTLTGELFF
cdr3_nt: TGTGCCAGCTCACCACGGGGACTTACTTTGACCGGGGAGCTGTTTTTT

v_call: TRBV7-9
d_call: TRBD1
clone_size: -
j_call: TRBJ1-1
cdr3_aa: CASSGTGDF
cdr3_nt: TGTGCCAGCAGCGGGACAGGGGATTTT

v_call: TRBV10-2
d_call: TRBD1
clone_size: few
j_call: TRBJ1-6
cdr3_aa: CAIRDRGGSPLHF
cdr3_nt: TGCGCCATCAGGGACAGGGGAGGGTCACCCCTCCACTTT

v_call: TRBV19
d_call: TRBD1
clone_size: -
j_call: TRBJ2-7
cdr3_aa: CASSMTQGAYREQYF
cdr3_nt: TGTGCCAGTAGTATGACGCAGGGGGCATATCGCGAGCAGTACTTC

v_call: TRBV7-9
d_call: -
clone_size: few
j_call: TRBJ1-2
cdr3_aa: CASSLGTDYGYTF
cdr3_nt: TGTGCCAGCAGCTTAGGGACAGACTATGGCTACACCTTC

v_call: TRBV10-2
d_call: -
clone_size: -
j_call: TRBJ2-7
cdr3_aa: CASKVAPSYEQYF
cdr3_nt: TGCGCCAGCAAAGTAGCCCCATCCTACGAGCAGTACTTC

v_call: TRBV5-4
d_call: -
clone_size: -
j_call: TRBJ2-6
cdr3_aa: CASSRAGANVLTF
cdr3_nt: TGTGCCAGCAGCAGAGCAGGGGCCAACGTCCTGACTTTC